Listed below are T cell receptor beta chains from one sample, sequenced in a study of T-cell memory formation after mild COVID-19. One entry per CDR3 protein results from TCRdb running MiXCR on the 5' RACE reads. The table shows about 560,000 distinct CDR3 sequences, with 17% occurring only once. The specimen was PBMCs or a T cell subset sorted from them (not recorded which). The receptor set was obtained from an adult woman who had mild COVID-19 (a few samples of this study predate the infection). Cell type and time point are not known. The CDR3 runs from the conserved cysteine through the conserved F or W. The order of the fields is D gene, J gene, V gene, clone size, CDR3 DNA, CDR3 protein. D genes are given only for firm matches. Size tells how often a clone was seen (once, few, many) or the class of an expanded clone, and some rows leave it out.

NA | TRBJ2-5 | TRBV29-1 | NA | TGCAGCGTCCCAAGCCGGGACGTCAGTGTGACCCACTACTTC | CSVPSRDVSVTHYF
TRBD2 | TRBJ2-2 | TRBV19 | once | TGTGCCAGTAGTATAGAAGGTCGGGGGGTGGACACCGGGGAGCTGTTTTTT | CASSIEGRGVDTGELFF
NA | TRBJ2-2 | TRBV5-1 | NA | TGCGCCAGCAGCTTAACCGGGACAACGATACTAACGACCGGGGAGCTGTTTTTT | CASSLTGTTILTTGELFF
NA | TRBJ2-3 | TRBV27 | few | TGTGCCAGCAGTCCCCGACTGAACACAGATACGCAGTATTTT | CASSPRLNTDTQYF
TRBD2 | TRBJ2-1 | TRBV7-2 | few | TGTGCCAGCAGCTTACGGGCACTAGCGGGAGTAGTAAATGAGCAGTTCTTC | CASSLRALAGVVNEQFF
NA | TRBJ2-7 | TRBV3-1 | NA | TGTGCCAGCAGCCAAGTGGACGAGCAGTACTTC | CASSQVDEQYF
NA | TRBJ2-3 | TRBV20-1 | few | TGCATGGTCGAAGCAGATACGCAGTATTTT | CMVEADTQYF
NA | TRBJ2-1 | TRBV5-5 | NA | TGTGCCAGCAGCCCCGGGGCGCCGACCTACAATGAGCAGTTCTTC | CASSPGAPTYNEQFF
NA | TRBJ1-1 | TRBV5-1 | few | TGCGCCAGCAGCTTGGCCGACAAGGAAACGAACACTGAAGCCTTCTTT | CASSLADKETNTEAFF
NA | TRBJ1-1 | TRBV19 | few | TGTGCCAGTAGAGACTGGGCCCCCGGACACCTTAACACTGAAGCTTTCTTT | CASRDWAPGHLNTEAFF
NA | TRBJ1-2 | TRBV7-8 | few | TGTGCCAGCAGCTCGGGACGGTTCTATGGCTACACCTTC | CASSSGRFYGYTF
TRBD1 | TRBJ2-1 | TRBV6-5 | NA | TGTGCCAGCAGACAGGGGGCTAACTACAATGAGCAGTTCTTC | CASRQGANYNEQFF
TRBD2 | TRBJ2-5 | TRBV5-1 | many | TGCGCCAGCAGCTTGGCCCCAGCGGGAGGGAGAGAGACCCAGTACTTC | CASSLAPAGGRETQYF
TRBD2 | TRBJ2-3 | TRBV20-1 | NA | TGCAGTGCTAGTCGGGCTAGCGGTCATCGGGATACGCAGTATTTT | CSASRASGHRDTQYF
TRBD1 | TRBJ1-1 | TRBV3-1 | few | TGTGCCAGCAGCCAAGGGACAGGGGGCGGTGAAGCTTTCTTT | CASSQGTGGGEAFF
NA | TRBJ1-2 | TRBV20-1 | NA | TGCAGTGCTGAATCGCCGGAGTTTAGAGGCTATGGCTACACCTTC | CSAESPEFRGYGYTF
NA | TRBJ2-7 | TRBV7-6 | NA | TGTGCCAGCAGCCCTTCAGGGGCTACCTACGAGCAGTACTTC | CASSPSGATYEQYF
NA | TRBJ2-1 | TRBV7-6 | NA | TGTGCCAGCAGCTTAGTGGGGGCAAGAGGTCAAGATGAGCAGTTCTTC | CASSLVGARGQDEQFF
NA | TRBJ2-5 | TRBV11-1 | NA | TGTGCCAGCAGCTTGGATGGGAAGAGGTACTTC | CASSLDGKRYF
NA | TRBJ2-7 | TRBV20-1 | many | TGCAGTGCCAAGATACCTGGCGGAGGGTCCTACGAGCAGTACTTC | CSAKIPGGGSYEQYF
TRBD1 | TRBJ2-5 | TRBV20-1 | NA | TGCAGTAACACAGGGGGCGCGGGGAGGGAGACCCAGTACTTC | CSNTGGAGRETQYF
NA | TRBJ2-1 | TRBV29-1 | few | TGCAGCGCGTCCAGGGGGGCCAGACTCGTCTACAATGAGCAGTTCTTC | CSASRGARLVYNEQFF
NA | TRBJ1-4 | TRBV20-1 | NA | TGCAGTGCTAGAGATTGGAGGGCTTCTAATGAAAAACTGTTTTTT | CSARDWRASNEKLFF
TRBD2 | TRBJ2-1 | TRBV29-1 | few | TGCAGCGTTATAAGACTAGCGGGCGTTGAGCAGTTCTTC | CSVIRLAGVEQFF
NA | TRBJ1-3 | TRBV7-2 | many | TGTGCCAGCAGCTTTGACGGATCCTCTGGAAACACCATATATTTT | CASSFDGSSGNTIYF
NA | TRBJ2-7 | TRBV7-6 | few | TGTGCCAGCAGCTTGAAGACTGAACTGGGGTCCTACGAGCAGTACTTC | CASSLKTELGSYEQYF
TRBD1 | TRBJ1-1 | TRBV7-9 | few | TGTGCCAGCACCGTCGGACAGGGAAGCGCTGAAGCTTTCTTT | CASTVGQGSAEAFF
TRBD2 | TRBJ2-1 | TRBV4-1 | NA | TGCGCCAGCAGCCAAGCTAGCGGGGGATCAAACAATGAGCAGTTCTTC | CASSQASGGSNNEQFF
TRBD2 | TRBJ2-1 | TRBV9 | few | TGTGCCAGCAGCGTAGCTCCACCGGTAGCGGGAGTTGACAATGAGCAGTTCTTC | CASSVAPPVAGVDNEQFF